The 17 T cell receptor beta chains reported below all come from one sample, sequenced in a study of T-cell memory formation after mild COVID-19 listed by TCRdb under 2021. Receptors were amplified or captured by 5' RACE. The instrument given in TCRdb is Illumina NovaSeq 6000. TCRdb itself trimmed the public reads at Q25 with fastp, ran MiXCR and retained productive beta chains. Records with the same CDR3 protein are collapsed into one entry carrying the most frequent genes and DNA. The sample has tens of thousands of distinct CDR3 sequences on record, more than 8% of them singletons. 1.2% of the sample lies in the top ten. Sequences were obtained from PBMCs or a T cell subset sorted from them (not recorded which). Receptors were obtained from a man between 18 and 29 years old who had mild COVID-19 (a few samples of this study predate the infection). The sample titles of this study are shuffled in the database, so cell type and time point are left out; the donor was told from shared clones.

The rearrangement uses TRBV2 and TRBJ2-5; D may be TRBD1 or TRBD2 (5 bases each). Deletions cut 10 bases from V and 5 bases from J, with 14 bases between. This CDR3 has 12 amino acids. CDR1 is SNHLY and CDR2 is FYNNEI in the germline V gene. This CDR3 reads CATGASGETQYF. DNA of the CDR3: TGTGCCACCGGGGCGTCCGGGGAGACCCAGTACTTC.

The rearrangement joins TRBV5-4 to TRBJ2-1; D is uncertain. CDR3 size: 14 residues. Looked up from germline, CDR1 is SGHNT and CDR2 is YYREEE (reference sequence). V lost 2 bases, J lost 5 bases, and 11 bases lay in between. The CDR3 loop reads CASSFGPGDNEQFF. CDR3 sequence (DNA): TGTGCCAGCAGCTTTGGGCCAGGCGACAATGAGCAGTTCTTC.

The chain joins TRBV29-1 to TRBJ1-3, with no clear D. V lost 7 bases and J lost 0, with 10 bases in between. The length of the CDR3 is 13 residues. Germline V gene sequence: CDR1 SQVTM, CDR2 ANQGSEA. CDR3 sequence (DNA): TGCAGCGCCAACGGAATCTCTGGAAACACCATATATTTT. Protein: CSANGISGNTIYF.

V usage is TRBV7-2 and J usage is TRBJ2-1; TRBD2 matches at 11 bases. CDR1 is SGHTA, CDR2 FQGNSA, per germline. The J segment lost 1 base and the V segment lost 3 bases, leaving 2 bases of the junction unmatched. The CDR3 spans 16 residues. Here the CDR3 DNA reads TGTGCCAGCAGCTTGTCTAGCGGGGGGTCCTACAATGAGCAGTTCTTC. Translated, it gives CASSLSSGGSYNEQFF. The full variable domain, its missing parts supplied by reference TRBV7-2 and TRBJ2-1, is GAGVSQSPSNKVTEKGKDVELRCDPISGHTALYWYRQSLGQGLEFLIYFQGNSAPDKSGLPSDRFSAERTGGSVSTLTIQRTQQEDSAVYLCASSLSSGGSYNEQFFGPGTRLTVL.

This clonotype was seen only a few times. The chain employs TRBV12-3 or TRBV12-4 and TRBJ2-7, with 8 bases lining up with TRBD1. This CDR3 region has 15 residues. V trimming: 7 bases; J trimming: 1 base; junction bases outside the gene matches: 9. The CDR3 DNA is TGTGCCAGCACCGCGGGCAGGGGGCTATCCTACGAGCAGTACTTC. This gives the protein CASTAGRGLSYEQYF.

This clonotype was seen more than once but under ten times. The chain combines TRBV4-2 with TRBJ2-2; 9 nucleotides agree with TRBD1. The junction had 5 bases not matched to a gene; V was cut back by 0 bases and J by 6 bases. The germline gives CDR1 LGHNA, CDR2 YNFKEQ. CDR3 length equals 16 residues. In DNA form, the CDR3 reads TGTGCCAGCAGCCAAGAAGGGACAGGGTTCCCCGGGGAGCTGTTTTTT. This sequence encodes CASSQEGTGFPGELFF.

The CDR3 spells CASSAYLAGVIYF. The CDR3 DNA is TGTGCCAGCAGTGCCTACCTAGCGGGGGTTATATATTTT. V and J are TRBV6-4 and TRBJ2-3; TRBD2 agrees at 10 bases. The CDR3 spans 13 residues. Germline trimming cut 4 bases from V and 15 bases from J; bases unmatched to any gene: 10. Per germline, CDR1 MRHNA and CDR2 SNTAGT.

In its sample, this clonotype was seen a few times. The chain joins TRBV28 to TRBJ2-3; D call uncertain. Trimming removed 2 bases at V and 4 bases at J, with 10 bases between. The CDR3 sequence is 14 residues long. CDR1 is MDHEN, CDR2 SYDVKM, per germline. The CDR3 reads CASSLGRGADTQYF. The CDR3, as DNA: TGTGCCAGCAGTTTAGGGCGCGGCGCAGATACGCAGTATTTT.

The J gene is TRBJ1-6, the V gene TRBV7-2, with 9 bases lining up with TRBD1. The CDR3 is 14 residues long. The junction had 3 bases not matched to a gene; V was cut back by 3 bases and J by 9 bases. Germline CDR1 and CDR2: SGHTA and FQGNSA. For the CDR3, the DNA is TGTGCCAGCAGCTTTTGGGACAGGGCTTCACCCCTCCACTTT. It is translated as CASSFWDRASPLHF.

This clonotype was picked up a small number of times. This chain links TRBV7-2 with TRBJ2-1, with 7 bases identical to TRBD2. CDR3 length: 13 residues. The V gene end was trimmed by 7 bases and the J gene end by 9 bases; junction bases not matched to a gene: 9. The germline gives CDR1 SGHTA, CDR2 FQGNSA. The CDR3 DNA reads TGTGCCAGCAAGCGGGGCGGGGCGGGTGAGCAGTTCTTC. As protein: CASKRGGAGEQFF.

This clonotype turned up a few times. The chain has TRBV18 and TRBJ1-5, with D perhaps TRBD1 (6 bases). Looked up from germline, CDR1 is KGHSH and CDR2 is LQKENI. The CDR3 runs to 13 residues. Trimming shortened V by 5 bases and J by 6 bases, and 11 bases separated the two germline ends. CDR3 residues: CASSSTGTQPQHF. For the CDR3, the DNA is TGTGCCAGCTCATCCACAGGGACTCAGCCCCAGCATTTT.

This clonotype appeared a few times. The chain links TRBV4-1 to TRBJ2-7; TRBD2 might be the D (5 bases). Trimming took off 0 bases at V and 0 bases at J, with 12 bases between the two ends. This CDR3 is 16 amino acids long. Germline V gene lookup returns CDR1 MGHRA and CDR2 YSYEKL. CDR3 loop: CASSQDGRGSSYEQYF. In DNA form, the CDR3 reads TGCGCCAGCAGCCAAGACGGACGGGGAAGCTCCTACGAGCAGTACTTC.

There are a few counts of this clonotype. The chain is built from TRBV28 and TRBJ2-6; the D gene is possibly TRBD2 (5 bases). The CDR3 contains 15 residues. The V and J ends lost 6 bases and 0 bases respectively, with 9 bases between them. Looked up from germline, CDR1 is MDHEN and CDR2 is SYDVKM. CDR3: CASRGGSSGANVLTF. The CDR3, as DNA: TGTGCCAGCAGAGGTGGGAGCTCTGGGGCCAACGTCCTGACTTTC.

This clonotype was observed a few times. The rearrangement joins TRBV7-9 to TRBJ2-3, with D possibly being TRBD1 (6 bases). The CDR3 is 14 residues long. Germline V gives CDR1 SEHNR, CDR2 FQNEAQ (reference sequence). Trimming pared 0 bases from V and 5 bases from J, leaving 9 bases between. The CDR3, as DNA: TGTGCCAGCAGCTTAGCGGGGGCTGGAGATACGCAGTATTTT. This sequence encodes CASSLAGAGDTQYF.

This clonotype has just a few counts. The V and J genes are TRBV5-6 and TRBJ2-3; D is ambiguous. CDR1 is SGHDT and CDR2 is YYEEEE in the germline V gene. The CDR3 extends over 16 amino acids. V was cut by 2 bases and J by 4 bases, with 17 bases left in between. CDR3 DNA: TGTGCCAGCAGCTTCGTACCCCTCCCTTTTGCAGATACGCAGTATTTT. Translating it yields CASSFVPLPFADTQYF. Looking up the rest from reference TRBV5-6 and TRBJ2-3 gives the full variable domain: DAGVTQSPTHLIKTRGQQVTLRCSPKSGHDTVSWYQQALGQGPQFIFQYYEEEERQRGNFPDRFSGHQFPNYSSELNVNALLLGDSALYLCASSFVPLPFADTQYFGPGTRLTVL.

This clonotype has just a few counts. The V and J genes are TRBV11-2 and TRBJ1-2; D may be TRBD1 (6 bases). This CDR3 is 14 amino acids long. The germline V and J ends were trimmed by 5 bases and 6 bases, with 16 bases remaining between them. CDR1 is SGHAT and CDR2 is FQNNGV in the germline V gene. CDR3 amino acids: CASSPARGGHGYTF. The CDR3 DNA follows: TGTGCCAGCAGCCCCGCCCGCGGGGGCCATGGCTACACCTTC. Together with reference TRBV11-2 and TRBJ1-2, the CDR3 gives the full variable domain: EAGVAQSPRYKIIEKRQSVAFWCNPISGHATLYWYQQILGQGPKLLIQFQNNGVVDDSQLPKDRFSAERLKGVDSTLKIQPAKLEDSAVYLCASSPARGGHGYTFGSGTRLTVV.

This clonotype was seen only a few times. The chain recombines TRBV7-2 with TRBJ1-2; 11 bases fit TRBD1. Germline CDR1 reads SGHTA; CDR2 reads FQGNSA. J lost 8 bases, V lost 5 bases, and 7 bases had no gene match. The CDR3 runs to 14 residues. CDR3 DNA sequence: TGTGCCAGCAGCCTCGGACAGGGGGCTAACGGCTACACCTTC. This gives the protein CASSLGQGANGYTF.